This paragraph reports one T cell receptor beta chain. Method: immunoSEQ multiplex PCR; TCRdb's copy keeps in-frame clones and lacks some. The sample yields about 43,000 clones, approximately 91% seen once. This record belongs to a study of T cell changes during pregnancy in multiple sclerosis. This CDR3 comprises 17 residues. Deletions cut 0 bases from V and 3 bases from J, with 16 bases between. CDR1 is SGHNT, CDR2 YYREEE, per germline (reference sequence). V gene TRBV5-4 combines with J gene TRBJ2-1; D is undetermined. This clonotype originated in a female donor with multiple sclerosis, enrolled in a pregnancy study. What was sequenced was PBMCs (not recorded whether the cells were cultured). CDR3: CASSLDFSTASYNEQFF. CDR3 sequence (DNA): TGTGCCAGCAGCTTGGATTTTAGTACAGCTAGCTACAATGAGCAGTTCTTC. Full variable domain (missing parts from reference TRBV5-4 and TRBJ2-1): ETGVTQSPTHLIKTRGQQVTLRCSSQSGHNTVSWYQQALGQGPQFIFQYYREEENGRGNFPPRFSGLQFPNYSSELNVNALELDDSALYLCASSLDFSTASYNEQFFGPGTRLTVL.